One sample yielded the 9 T cell receptor beta chains listed below, sequenced in a study of cytomegalovirus exposure and HLA in healthy donors. Primers included in the PCR were 60 Vbeta and 13 Jbeta primers. The table came from immunoSEQ multiplex PCR; TCRdb's copy has only in-frame clones and leaves some out. The repertoire table contains 90,000 to 100,000 clones. The sequencing sample was made of PBMCs. The receptors were sampled from a woman aged 25 to 39 in good health and CMV-seronegative.

The V and J genes are TRBV28 and TRBJ2-3; 12 nucleotides agree with TRBD2. This CDR3 region has 15 residues. The V segment lost 4 bases and the J segment 5 bases; nucleotides outside the gene matches: 4. The V gene's germline CDR1 is MDHEN and CDR2 SYDVKM. The CDR3 protein is CASSSAGLAGDTQYF. The CDR3 region has the DNA TGTGCCAGCAGTTCGGCGGGACTAGCGGGAGATACGCAGTATTTT.

This rearrangement joins TRBV5-4 to TRBJ2-7, with TRBD2 as a possible D gene (6 bases). Trimming shortened V by 1 base and J by 1 base, and 18 bases separated the two germline ends. This CDR3 has 17 amino acids. The germline CDR1 and CDR2 sequences are SGHNT and YYREEE (reference sequence). The CDR3 loop is CASSLRVGRLRSYEQYF. The CDR3 bases are TGTGCCAGCAGCTTGAGGGTCGGGAGATTAAGGTCCTACGAGCAGTACTTC.

The CDR3 protein is CASSASGTGGGDTQYF. Here the CDR3 DNA reads TGTGCCAGCAGTGCCTCCGGGACAGGGGGGGGAGATACGCAGTATTTT. The chain carries TRBV6-4 and TRBJ2-3, with 11 bases identical to TRBD1. The germline V gene encodes CDR1 MRHNA and CDR2 SNTAGT. The CDR3 covers 16 residues. The junction had 8 bases not matched to a gene; V was cut back by 4 bases and J by 5 bases.

The rearrangement joins TRBV14 to TRBJ1-3, with D possibly matching TRBD1 (5 bases). This CDR3 is 14 amino acids long. The germline V gene has CDR1 SGHDN and CDR2 FVKESK. V was cut by 3 bases and J by 2 bases, with 8 bases left in between. CDR3 DNA sequence: TGTGCCAGCAGCCATTCAGGGACTGGAAACACCATATATTTT. Protein sequence: CASSHSGTGNTIYF.

The chain uses TRBV27 and TRBJ2-1; maybe TRBD2 (5 bases). The CDR3 contains 12 residues. Trimming removed 3 bases from V and 11 bases from J, with 11 bases in between. Germline CDR1 MNHEY, CDR2 SMNVEV (reference sequence). DNA for the CDR3: TGTGCCAGCAGTTTCCACACCGGGAAGCAGTTCTTC. Translating it yields CASSFHTGKQFF.

This sequence joins TRBV6-1 and TRBJ1-5; a weak D match, TRBD1 (6 bases). V was clipped by 2 bases and J by 5 bases, with 13 bases between them. The CDR3 has 15 residues. Germline V lookup: CDR1 MNHNS, CDR2 SASEGT. The CDR3 here is CASSELEGGHQPQHF. For the CDR3, the DNA is TGTGCCAGCAGTGAACTTGAAGGGGGTCATCAGCCCCAGCATTTT.

The chain carries TRBV19 and TRBJ2-6, with 11 bases fitting TRBD2. Germline V gene data show CDR1 as LNHDA and CDR2 as SQIVND (reference sequence). This CDR3 has 18 residues. After removal of 2 bases from V and 0 bases from J, the junction contained 3 bases not matched to a gene. CDR3 region: CASSISGLAVSGANVLTF. The CDR3 DNA sequence: TGTGCCAGTAGTATATCGGGACTAGCGGTCTCTGGGGCCAACGTCCTGACTTTC. The full variable domain, rest sourced from reference TRBV19 and TRBJ2-6, is DGGITQSPKYLFRKEGQNVTLSCEQNLNHDAMYWYRQDPGQGLRLIYYSQIVNDFQKGDIAEGYSVSREKKESFPLTVTSAQKNPTAFYLCASSISGLAVSGANVLTFGAGSRLTVL.

The J gene is TRBJ1-2, the V gene TRBV9; 7 bases are a match to TRBD1. The CDR3 runs to 14 residues. The J segment lost 7 bases and the V segment lost 4 bases, leaving 10 bases of the junction unmatched. Germline CDR1 and CDR2: SGDLS and YYNGEE. The DNA for the CDR3 is TGTGCCAGCAGCCGGGACAGCCTTACGGGTGGCTACACCTTC. Translation: CASSRDSLTGGYTF.

This rearrangement joins TRBV4-1 to TRBJ2-4; 7 positions match TRBD2. V trimming: 4 bases; J trimming: 4 bases; junction bases outside the gene matches: 7. Per germline, CDR1 MGHRA and CDR2 YSYEKL. The CDR3 has 15 amino acids. Here the CDR3 reads CASSRLGLEKNIQYF. The CDR3 DNA sequence: TGCGCCAGCAGCCGCCTCGGACTAGAGAAAAACATTCAGTACTTC.